These T cell receptor beta chains were read from a single sample in a study of identical twins. In TCRdb, the 5' RACE reads were re-called with MiXCR into one record per CDR3 protein. The sample lists around 1.7 million distinct CDR3 sequences; less than 40% were seen once. The sequenced sample consisted of cord blood. All receptors derive from a newborn girl in good health. Both conserved end residues are part of each CDR3. D genes are given only for firm matches. Clone size appears in some rows only: once, few, many, or a class for an expanded clone.

TRBJ2-5	TRBV7-9	few	NA	TGTGCCAGCAGCTTGCAGGGGAAGATGGAGCAGTACTTC	CASSLQGKMEQYF
TRBJ2-3	TRBV13	few	TRBD1	TGTGCCAGCAGCTCGACAGGGGGCGCCCCGGGAGATACGCAGTATTTT	CASSSTGGAPGDTQYF
TRBJ2-1	TRBV7-2	few	TRBD2	TGTGCCAGCAGCTTACTCCGGACTAGCGGGAGCAATGAGCAGTTCTTC	CASSLLRTSGSNEQFF
TRBJ2-7	TRBV7-2	NA	NA	TGTGCCAGCAGCTTAGGGAACTGGGCCTACAATGAGCAGTACTTC	CASSLGNWAYNEQYF
TRBJ2-2	TRBV28	few	TRBD2	TGTGCCAGCAGCCTATGGGGACTAGCAGTGAACACCGGGGAGCTGTTTTTT	CASSLWGLAVNTGELFF
TRBJ2-4	TRBV24-1	few	NA	TGTGCCACCAGTGATTCGACACTGGCAGAGCAGTACTTC	CATSDSTLAEQYF
TRBJ2-7	TRBV2	NA	TRBD2	TGTGCCAGCAGTGAACTAGCGGGGAAGTACTTC	CASSELAGKYF
TRBJ1-2	TRBV12-3/TRBV12-4	few	NA	TGTGCCAGCAGGAAACAGGCGACTGGCGATGGCTACACCTTC	CASRKQATGDGYTF
TRBJ2-5	TRBV27	many	NA	TGTGCCAGCAGTTTGGCTAGCAGATATCAAGAGACCCAGTACTTC	CASSLASRYQETQYF
TRBJ2-4	TRBV20-1	NA	NA	TGCAGTGCCAGGGTTCTAGCCAAAAACATTCAGAACTTC	CSARVLAKNIQNF
TRBJ2-3	TRBV20-1	few	NA	TGCAGTGCTGCAGGGTATACGCAGTATTTT	CSAAGYTQYF
TRBJ2-1	TRBV24-1	few	TRBD2	TGTGCCACCAGTGATTTTGGGGGAGCGGGAAAGGTGAATGAGCAGTTCTTC	CATSDFGGAGKVNEQFF
TRBJ2-5	TRBV29-1	few	TRBD2	TGCAGCGTCTCTAGCGGGACCCGCCGTGCGACCCAGTACTTC	CSVSSGTRRATQYF
TRBJ1-1	TRBV2	few	NA	TGTGCCAGCCGGAGGGGGTACGGAATGAACACTGAAGCTTTCTTT	CASRRGYGMNTEAFF
TRBJ2-2	TRBV12-3/TRBV12-4	few	TRBD2	TGTGCCAGCAGACCGGGACTAGCGGGAGCCAACACCGGGGAGCTGTTTTTT	CASRPGLAGANTGELFF
TRBJ2-4	TRBV6-6	NA	TRBD2	TGTGCCAGCAGTTCCTCCGTAGCGGGAGCAGCCAAAAACGTTCAGTACTTC	CASSSSVAGAAKNVQYF
TRBJ1-2	TRBV28	few	NA	TGTGCCAGCAGTTTATATGGAAGGAAAACTAACTATGGCTACACCTTC	CASSLYGRKTNYGYTF
TRBJ2-7	TRBV6-2/TRBV6-3	few	TRBD1	TGTGCCAGCAGTTCCCTGACAGGGGCGAGCTCCTACAATGAGCAGTACTTC	CASSSLTGASSYNEQYF
TRBJ2-3	TRBV20-1	NA	TRBD2	TGCAGTGCTAGAGACGCGACTAGCGGCACAGATACGCAGTATTTT	CSARDATSGTDTQYF
TRBJ1-2	TRBV20-1	few	NA	TGCAGTGCTAGAGTTGGGGTGGTTAACTATGGCTACACCTTC	CSARVGVVNYGYTF
TRBJ1-1	TRBV18	NA	TRBD1	TGTGCCAGCTCACCGCGAGCGACAGGGATGAACACTGAAGCTTTCTTT	CASSPRATGMNTEAFF
TRBJ2-7	TRBV6-1	few	TRBD2	TGTGCCAGCACCGTAGGATTCCTGACTAGCGGATCATACGAGCAGTACTTC	CASTVGFLTSGSYEQYF
TRBJ2-1	TRBV27	few	TRBD1	TGTGCCAGCAGTCCATACCGGGACAGGGTGAGCAATGAGCAGTTCTTC	CASSPYRDRVSNEQFF
TRBJ2-4	TRBV7-2	many	NA	TGTGCCAGCAGCCAAGGGGGGTCCAAAAACATTCAGTACTTC	CASSQGGSKNIQYF
TRBJ2-5	TRBV3-1	few	TRBD1	TGTGCCAGCAGCCAAGGCGACAGGGTTCAAGAGACCCAGTACTTC	CASSQGDRVQETQYF
TRBJ1-6	TRBV5-1	NA	NA	TGCGCCTGCAGCTCTTCTGGACGGTTATATAATTCACCCCTCCACTTT	CACSSSGRLYNSPLHF
TRBJ2-1	TRBV19	few	TRBD2	TGTGCCAGTAGTATCCAGGCTAGCGGGAGCAATGAGCAGTTCTTC	CASSIQASGSNEQFF